These T cell receptor beta chains were read from a single sample in a study of CD8+ T cells in alopecia areata. The table came from immunoSEQ multiplex PCR; TCRdb's copy has only in-frame clones and leaves some out. The repertoire consists of 100,000 to 150,000 clones, with around 60% occurring once and the leading ten covering around 5.7%. The starting material was CD4+ T cells sorted from blood, obtained at week 4, from a patient treated with tofacitinib. These receptors were collected from a human donor with alopecia areata. Each CDR3 is given with its conserved first and last residue. The order of the fields is J gene, V gene, D gene, clone size, CDR3 protein, CDR3 DNA. A D gene is named only where the DNA matches it firmly. For some rows the clone size is stated as once, few or many, or as a class when expanded; others skip it.

>TRBJ2-5|TRBV4-3|.|.
CASSHRFEGEETQYF
TGCGCCAGCAGCCATCGTTTTGAGGGGGAAGAGACCCAGTACTTC
>TRBJ1-4|TRBV7-2|.|.
CASSFQGLNEKLFF
TGTGCCAGCAGCTTTCAGGGCTTGAATGAAAAACTGTTTTTT
>TRBJ1-3|TRBV2|TRBD1|.
CASSRQGVDGNTIYF
TGTGCCAGCAGTCGACAGGGAGTTGATGGAAACACCATATATTTT
>TRBJ2-5|TRBV7-9|.|.
CASSPRSFETQYF
TGTGCCAGCAGCCCCAGGTCTTTCGAGACCCAGTACTTC
>TRBJ2-4|TRBV30|.|.
CAWSPQGGNIQYF
TGTGCCTGGAGTCCCCAGGGGGGAAACATTCAGTACTTC
>TRBJ2-5|TRBV29-1|.|.
CSVRRVGRETQYF
TGCAGCGTTCGCAGGGTCGGGAGAGAGACCCAGTACTTC
>TRBJ2-7|TRBV5-1|.|.
CASSLTGPNYEQYF
TGCGCCAGCAGCCTGACAGGTCCTAACTACGAGCAGTACTTC
>TRBJ2-2|TRBV20-1|.|few
CSAKTTGELFF
TGCAGTGCCAAGACTACAGGGGAGCTGTTTTTT
>TRBJ1-1|TRBV2|.|medium-sized
CASSESRGGAFF
TGTGCCAGCAGCGAGTCAAGGGGGGGTGCTTTCTTT
>TRBJ2-1|TRBV4-2|TRBD2|.
CASSQKLAGNNEQFF
TGTGCCAGCAGCCAAAAACTAGCGGGAAACAATGAGCAGTTCTTC
>TRBJ2-7|TRBV28|.|.
CASSLEQRKQYF
TGTGCCAGCAGTTTAGAACAGAGGAAGCAGTACTTC
>TRBJ2-3|TRBV5-4|.|.
CASSPGGTDTQYF
TGTGCCAGCAGCCCGGGGGGCACAGATACGCAGTATTTT
>TRBJ1-1|TRBV15|TRBD1|.
CATSGDRLGTEAFF
TGTGCCACCAGCGGGGACAGGTTAGGGACTGAAGCTTTCTTT
>TRBJ2-1|TRBV6-5|TRBD2|.
CASQRGGRSNEQFF
TGTGCCAGCCAGCGGGGGGGCCGGAGCAATGAGCAGTTCTTC
>TRBJ2-6|TRBV30|.|.
CAWSAPGVSGANVLTF
TGTGCCTGGAGTGCACCCGGTGTTTCCGGGGCCAACGTCCTGACTTTC
>TRBJ2-7|TRBV5-1|TRBD2|.
CASSLVAGESEQYF
TGCGCCAGCAGCTTGGTAGCGGGAGAGAGCGAGCAGTACTTC
>TRBJ1-6|TRBV6-6|TRBD1|.
CASSTGTGYNSPLHF
TGTGCCAGCAGTACAGGGACAGGTTATAATTCACCCCTCCACTTT
>TRBJ1-2|TRBV4-1|.|.
CASSQGTSGVYGYTF
TGCGCCAGCAGCCAAGGGACCTCAGGGGTATATGGCTACACCTTC
>TRBJ2-6|TRBV7-2|.|.
CASSPGAANVLTF
TGTGCCAGCAGCCCAGGAGCGGCCAACGTCCTGACTTTC
>TRBJ2-3|TRBV7-2|TRBD2|.
CASRPTSGGYTDTQYF
TGTGCCAGCAGGCCAACTAGCGGGGGGTACACAGATACGCAGTATTTT
>TRBJ2-5|TRBV4-1|TRBD1|.
CASSKQGPQETQYF
TGCGCCAGCAGCAAACAGGGGCCCCAAGAGACCCAGTACTTC
>TRBJ2-1|TRBV7-2|TRBD1|few
CASSVRDRVRPNEQFF
TGTGCCAGCAGCGTACGGGACAGGGTGAGACCCAATGAGCAGTTCTTC
>TRBJ1-2|TRBV18|TRBD1|.
CASSPTGDYGYTF
TGTGCCAGCTCACCGACAGGGGACTATGGCTACACCTTC
>TRBJ2-7|TRBV7-2|.|.
CASSLAQGGNGEQYF
TGTGCCAGCAGCTTAGCGCAGGGGGGAAACGGCGAGCAGTACTTC
>TRBJ1-1|TRBV11-1|.|once
CASSLGTDLAFF
TGTGCCAGCAGCTTAGGGACCGACCTGGCTTTCTTT
>TRBJ1-1|TRBV5-1|.|.
CASSLVGRGNTEAFF
TGCGCCAGCAGCTTGGTGGGGCGGGGAAACACTGAAGCTTTCTTT
>TRBJ1-2|TRBV15|.|once
CATSRDRTSYGYTF
TGTGCCACCAGCAGAGATAGGACTTCCTATGGCTACACCTTC
>TRBJ2-5|TRBV9|TRBD1|.
CASSAIGQDLFQETQYF
TGTGCCAGCAGCGCTATAGGACAGGATCTTTTCCAAGAGACCCAGTACTTC
>TRBJ1-2|TRBV5-4|.|.
CASSLAAGRDYGYTF
TGTGCCAGCAGCTTGGCAGCGGGGCGGGACTATGGCTACACCTTC
>TRBJ1-5|TRBV9|TRBD1|few
CASSVGPGGNQPQHF
TGTGCCAGCAGCGTAGGGCCAGGGGGGAATCAGCCCCAGCATTTT
>TRBJ1-1|TRBV29-1|.|few
CSVEERQGSAFF
TGCAGCGTTGAAGAGAGGCAGGGCAGCGCTTTCTTT
>TRBJ2-3|TRBV30|TRBD2|once
CAWSAHQGLPTDTQYF
TGTGCCTGGAGTGCCCACCAGGGACTACCCACAGATACGCAGTATTTT
>TRBJ1-2|TRBV6-6|TRBD1|.
CASSYSTGNYGYTF
TGTGCCAGCAGTTACTCGACAGGGAACTATGGCTACACCTTC
>TRBJ1-2|TRBV19|.|.
CASSTSGTGNYGYTF
TGTGCCAGTAGTACCTCCGGAACAGGGAACTATGGCTACACCTTC
>TRBJ1-5|TRBV19|TRBD1|.
CASSITGTGDQPQHF
TGTGCCAGTAGTATCACCGGGACAGGAGATCAGCCCCAGCATTTT
>TRBJ2-5|TRBV2|.|.
CASNGRGQETQYF
TGTGCCAGCAACGGAAGAGGGCAAGAGACCCAGTACTTC